This T cell receptor (beta chain) emerged from a study of blood T cell repertoires in COVID-19. Whole-study context: Acute-phase and convalescent COVID-19 samples originated in the United States, Italy and Spain.

Sequencing was performed with immunoSEQ multiplex PCR; in TCRdb, only in-frame clones are kept and a portion is missing. The sample has 150,000 or so clones; more than 75% are singletons. The V gene lost 0 bases and the J gene lost 5 bases, with 13 bases spanning the gap. The CDR3 totals 14 residues. CDR1 GTSNPN and CDR2 SVGIG come from the germline V gene (reference sequence). The sequenced sample was peripheral blood. The chain is built from TRBV30 and TRBJ1-2; tentatively, D is TRBD1 (5 bases). This sequence originates from a man aged 55 to 70 with COVID-19, enrolled during active disease. CDR3 protein: CAWSVGPQGYGYTF. Written as DNA, the CDR3 is TGTGCCTGGAGTGTTGGACCCCAGGGATATGGCTACACCTTC.